Listed here are 5 T cell receptor beta chains from one sample, sequenced in a study of cytomegalovirus exposure and HLA in healthy donors (dated by TCRdb to about 2017). Library preparation used the immunoSEQ multiplex PCR assay. A mixture of 60 forward primers for TCR Vbeta segments and 13 reverse primers for TCR Jbeta segments was used in the multiplex PCR. The clones in this table, taken by TCRdb from immuneACCESS, are in-frame only. Not every clone is retained; where verified, under half of the shortfall comes from an unresolved V gene, and the cause of the rest is unknown. The sample records 100,000 to 150,000 clones, roughly 72% of which are singletons. The ten largest clones add up to under 8.5% of the sample. Material: PBMCs. All receptors derive from a male donor in good health and CMV-seronegative.

The V and J genes are TRBV11-2 and TRBJ1-1; D is possibly TRBD1 (6 bases). Trimming stripped 3 bases from V and 1 base from J, with 21 bases between. The CDR3 extends over 18 amino acids. The germline gives CDR1 SGHAT, CDR2 FQNNGV. CDR3 bases: TGTGCCAGCAGCTTGAAAACTGTGCGACAGGCCGAGAACACTGAAGCTTTCTTT. Protein: CASSLKTVRQAENTEAFF.

The genes are TRBV28 and TRBJ1-6, with unresolved D. The germline V gene encodes CDR1 MDHEN and CDR2 SYDVKM. The CDR3 contains 16 residues. V lost 7 bases and J lost 0, with 13 bases in between. The CDR3 DNA reads TGTGCCAGCATCTCTGTCCTCCGCTCCTATAATTCACCCCTCCACTTT. Amino acid sequence: CASISVLRSYNSPLHF.

This sequence joins TRBV2 and TRBJ2-5; a possible D gene is TRBD1 (6 bases). This CDR3 is 13 amino acids long. Trimming shortened V by 6 bases and J by 5 bases, and 13 bases separated the two germline ends. The germline CDR1 and CDR2 sequences are SNHLY and FYNNEI. The CDR3 sequence: CASRGQGWETQYF. CDR3 nucleotides: TGTGCCAGCAGGGGGCAGGGGTGGGAGACCCAGTACTTC.

The rearrangement uses TRBV28 and TRBJ1-5; D perhaps matches TRBD1 (6 bases). This CDR3 region has 14 residues. Germline assignment: CDR1 MDHEN and CDR2 SYDVKM. With 5 bases removed from V and 3 bases from J, the gap between germline ends came to 11 bases. CDR3 DNA: TGTGCCAGCAGTATGGGACAAAACAATCAGCCCCAGCATTTT. Amino acid sequence: CASSMGQNNQPQHF. Using reference TRBV28 and TRBJ1-5 for the parts outside the CDR3, the full variable domain is DVKVTQSSRYLVKRTGEKVFLECVQDMDHENMFWYRQDPGLGLRLIYFSYDVKMKEKGDIPEGYSVSREKKERFSLILESASTNQTSMYLCASSMGQNNQPQHFGDGTRLSIL.

The genes are TRBV27 and TRBJ2-7, with D unclear. CDR3 size: 14 residues. V lost 2 bases and J lost 1, with 9 bases in between. Germline V gene lookup returns CDR1 MNHEY and CDR2 SMNVEV (reference sequence). The CDR3 coding sequence is TGTGCCAGCAGTTTAAGTCAGGAATCCTACGAGCAGTACTTC. Its translation is CASSLSQESYEQYF.